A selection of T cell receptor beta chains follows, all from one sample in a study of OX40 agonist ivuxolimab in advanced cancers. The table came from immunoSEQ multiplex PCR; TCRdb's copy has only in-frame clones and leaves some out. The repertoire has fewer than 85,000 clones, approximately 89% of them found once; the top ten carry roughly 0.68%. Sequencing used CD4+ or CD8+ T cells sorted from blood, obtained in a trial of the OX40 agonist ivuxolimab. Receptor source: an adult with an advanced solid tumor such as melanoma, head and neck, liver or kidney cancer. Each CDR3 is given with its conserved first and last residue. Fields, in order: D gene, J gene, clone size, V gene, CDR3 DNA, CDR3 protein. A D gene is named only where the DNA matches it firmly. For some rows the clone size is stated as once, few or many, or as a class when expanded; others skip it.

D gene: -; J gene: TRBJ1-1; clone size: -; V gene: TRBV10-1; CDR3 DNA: TGCGCCAGCAGTGAGTCCGGCGGAGACGCTGAAGCTTTCTTT; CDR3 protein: CASSESGGDAEAFF
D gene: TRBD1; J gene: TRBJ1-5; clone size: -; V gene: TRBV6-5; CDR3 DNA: TGTGCCAGCAGTGTTCGACAGGGTCTCCAGCCCCAGCATTTT; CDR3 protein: CASSVRQGLQPQHF
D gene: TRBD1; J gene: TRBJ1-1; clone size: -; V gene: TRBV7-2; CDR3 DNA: TGTGCCAGCAGCCGACAGGGGGGGAACACTGAAGCTTTCTTT; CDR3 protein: CASSRQGGNTEAFF
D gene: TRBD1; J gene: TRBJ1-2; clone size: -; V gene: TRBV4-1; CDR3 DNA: TGCGCCAGCAGCCCACCGACAGGGGTAAACTATGGCTACACCTTC; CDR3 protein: CASSPPTGVNYGYTF
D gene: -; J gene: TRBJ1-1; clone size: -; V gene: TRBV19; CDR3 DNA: TGTGCCAGTCCCCCCGGCGGACGGAACACTGAAGCTTTCTTT; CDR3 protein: CASPPGGRNTEAFF
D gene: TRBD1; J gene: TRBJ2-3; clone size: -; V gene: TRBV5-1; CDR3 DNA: TGCGCCAGCAGCTTGGCGGGACAGGACCCCGATACGCAGTATTTT; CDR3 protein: CASSLAGQDPDTQYF
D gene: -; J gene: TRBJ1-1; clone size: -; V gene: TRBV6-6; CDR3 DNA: TGTGCCAGCAGTTACTCGAGGGGGGTGAACACTGAAGCTTTCTTT; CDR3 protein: CASSYSRGVNTEAFF
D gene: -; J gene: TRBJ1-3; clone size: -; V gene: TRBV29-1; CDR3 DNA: TGCAGCGTTGGAACAGGGAATAAGGGAAACACCATATATTTT; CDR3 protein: CSVGTGNKGNTIYF
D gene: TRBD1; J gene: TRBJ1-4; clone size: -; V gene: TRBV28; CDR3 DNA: TGTGCCAGCAGTTTTGGGAGGGGGCAGGGTGGTAATCGTGAAAAACTGTTTTTT; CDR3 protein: CASSFGRGQGGNREKLFF
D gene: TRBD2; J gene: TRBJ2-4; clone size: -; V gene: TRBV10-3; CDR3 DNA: TGTGCCATCAGTGAGTTGGGACTAGCGGAGCTAGCCAAAAACATTCAGTACTTC; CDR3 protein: CAISELGLAELAKNIQYF
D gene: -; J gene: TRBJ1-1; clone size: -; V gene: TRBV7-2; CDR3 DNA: TGTGCCAGCAGCCCCCCCATGAGGGGGGAAGCTTTCTTT; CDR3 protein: CASSPPMRGEAFF
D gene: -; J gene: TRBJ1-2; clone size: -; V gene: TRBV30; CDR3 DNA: TGTGCCTGGAGTGTACAGCAGTTCTATGGCTACACCTTC; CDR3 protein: CAWSVQQFYGYTF
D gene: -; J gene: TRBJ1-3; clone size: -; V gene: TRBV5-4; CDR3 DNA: TGTGCCAGCAGCTTGGAGGTCTCTGGAAACACCATATATTTT; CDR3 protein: CASSLEVSGNTIYF
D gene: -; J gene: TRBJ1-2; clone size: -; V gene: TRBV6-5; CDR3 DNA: TGTGCCAGCAGCCAACCCGGGACCGGCTTAGATGGCTACACCTTC; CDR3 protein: CASSQPGTGLDGYTF
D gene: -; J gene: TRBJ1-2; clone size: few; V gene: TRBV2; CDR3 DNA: TGTGCCAGCAGTGCCGAAGGGGGTGGCTACACCTTC; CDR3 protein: CASSAEGGGYTF
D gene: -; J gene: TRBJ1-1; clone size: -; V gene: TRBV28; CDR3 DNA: TGTGCCAGCATTGTCAGCAGGAACACTGAAGCTTTCTTT; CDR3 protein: CASIVSRNTEAFF
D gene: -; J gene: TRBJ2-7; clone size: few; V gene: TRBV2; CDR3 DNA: TGTGCCAGCTCTATCGGGCGGAAGACGGGGCGCTCCTACGAGCAGTACTTC; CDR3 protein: CASSIGRKTGRSYEQYF
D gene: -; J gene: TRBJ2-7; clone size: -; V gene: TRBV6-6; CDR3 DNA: TGTGCCAGCAGTTACGGGGGGAAGTGGTACTTC; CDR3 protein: CASSYGGKWYF
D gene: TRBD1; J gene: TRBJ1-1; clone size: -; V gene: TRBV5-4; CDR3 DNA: TGTGCCAGCAGCTTGGCGACAGGGCTGAACACTGAAGCTTTCTTT; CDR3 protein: CASSLATGLNTEAFF
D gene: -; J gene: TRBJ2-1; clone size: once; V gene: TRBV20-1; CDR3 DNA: TGCACCCTGAGAACAGACAATGAGCAGTTCTTC; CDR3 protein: CTLRTDNEQFF
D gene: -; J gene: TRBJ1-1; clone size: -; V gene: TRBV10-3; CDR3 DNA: TGTGCCATCAGTGTTTCGGAGGGGGTTGAGGCTTTCTTT; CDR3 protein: CAISVSEGVEAFF
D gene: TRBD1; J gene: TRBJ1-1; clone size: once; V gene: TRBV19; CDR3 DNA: TGTGCCAGTAGTGTTCCGGGACAGATGAACACTGAAGCTTTCTTT; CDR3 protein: CASSVPGQMNTEAFF
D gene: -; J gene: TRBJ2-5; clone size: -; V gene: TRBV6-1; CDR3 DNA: TGTGCCAGCAGTGAAACTCTCCCACAGGGTGGAGAGACCCAGTACTTC; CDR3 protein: CASSETLPQGGETQYF
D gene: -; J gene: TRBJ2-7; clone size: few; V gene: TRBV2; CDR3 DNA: TGTGCCAGCAGTGGGGATTACTACGAGCAGTACTTC; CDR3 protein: CASSGDYYEQYF
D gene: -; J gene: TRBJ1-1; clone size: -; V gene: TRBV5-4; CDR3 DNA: TGTGCCAGCAGCCTAGTCAAGCAGGGTGAAGCTTTCTTT; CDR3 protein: CASSLVKQGEAFF
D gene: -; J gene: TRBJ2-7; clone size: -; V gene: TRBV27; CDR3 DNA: TGTGCCAGCAGTTCCTCGGACAGACAAGAGCAGTACTTC; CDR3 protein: CASSSSDRQEQYF
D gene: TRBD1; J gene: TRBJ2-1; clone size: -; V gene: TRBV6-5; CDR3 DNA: TGTGCCAGTTCAGCCGGGACAGGGTTTCTTGAGCAGTTCTTC; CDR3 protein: CASSAGTGFLEQFF
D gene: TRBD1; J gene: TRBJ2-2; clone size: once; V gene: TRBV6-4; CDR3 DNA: TGTGCCAGTCGACAGGGGGCTGACACCGGGGAGCTGTTTTTT; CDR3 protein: CASRQGADTGELFF
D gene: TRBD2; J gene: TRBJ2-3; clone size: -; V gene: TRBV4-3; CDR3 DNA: TGCGCCAGCAGCCATCTGACTAGCGCTAGCACAGATACGCAGTATTTT; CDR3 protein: CASSHLTSASTDTQYF
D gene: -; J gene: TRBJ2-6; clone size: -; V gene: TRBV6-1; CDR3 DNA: TGTGCCAGCAGTCCAACAGGGACTGGGGCCAACGTCCTGACTTTC; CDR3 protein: CASSPTGTGANVLTF
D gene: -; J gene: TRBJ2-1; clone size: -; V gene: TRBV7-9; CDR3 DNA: TGTGCCAGCAGCACGTACCGCATGGACCTGCAAGGAACACGCAATGAGCAGTTCTTC; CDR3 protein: CASSTYRMDLQGTRNEQFF
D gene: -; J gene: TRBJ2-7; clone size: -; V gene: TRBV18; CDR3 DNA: TGTGCCAGCTCATCCCAGGAGGTCTACGAGCAGTACTTC; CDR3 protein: CASSSQEVYEQYF
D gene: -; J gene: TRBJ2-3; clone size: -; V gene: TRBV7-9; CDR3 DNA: TGTGCCAGCAGCTTAGTGGCTAGCACAGATACGCAGTATTTT; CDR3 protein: CASSLVASTDTQYF
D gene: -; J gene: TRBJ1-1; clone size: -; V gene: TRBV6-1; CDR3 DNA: TGTGCCAGCAGTCCCGCCAACACTGAAGCTTTCTTT; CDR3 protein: CASSPANTEAFF
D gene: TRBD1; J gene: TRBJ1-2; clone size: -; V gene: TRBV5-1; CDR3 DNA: TGCGCCAGCAGCTCGAAACAGGGGATCGGCTATGGCTACACCTTC; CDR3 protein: CASSSKQGIGYGYTF
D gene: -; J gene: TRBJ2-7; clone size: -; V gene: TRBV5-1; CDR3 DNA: TGCGCCAGCAGCTTTGGGACACCCTCTAACGAGCAGTACTTC; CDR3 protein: CASSFGTPSNEQYF
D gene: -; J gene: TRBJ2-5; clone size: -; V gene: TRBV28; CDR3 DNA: TGTGCCAGCAGACTTGCCGGGATTGAAGAGACCCAGTACTTC; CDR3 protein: CASRLAGIEETQYF
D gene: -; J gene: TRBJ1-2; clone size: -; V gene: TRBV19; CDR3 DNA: TGTGCCAGTAGCCCCACAGCCGCTAACTATGGCTACACCTTC; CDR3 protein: CASSPTAANYGYTF
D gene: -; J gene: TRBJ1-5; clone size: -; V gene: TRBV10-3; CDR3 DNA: TGTGCCATCAGTGGTACGGGGTTAGGTCAGCCCCAGCATTTT; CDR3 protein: CAISGTGLGQPQHF
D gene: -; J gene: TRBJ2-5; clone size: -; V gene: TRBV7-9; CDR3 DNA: TGTGCCAGCAGCTTCGGGACTTCGAAGGCAGAGACCCAGTACTTC; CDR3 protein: CASSFGTSKAETQYF
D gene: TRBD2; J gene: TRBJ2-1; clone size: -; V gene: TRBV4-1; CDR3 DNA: TGCGCCAGCAGCGTTACGACTAGCGGGCCGTACAATGAGCAGTTCTTC; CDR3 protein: CASSVTTSGPYNEQFF
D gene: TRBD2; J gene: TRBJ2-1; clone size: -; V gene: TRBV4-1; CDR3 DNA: TGCGCCAGCAGCCCGGGGACTAGCGGGTTTAGAGAGCAGTTCTTC; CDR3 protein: CASSPGTSGFREQFF
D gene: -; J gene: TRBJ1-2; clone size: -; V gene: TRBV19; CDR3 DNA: TGTGCCAGTACTCCCAGGAGAGATCGCTATGGCTACACCTTC; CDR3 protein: CASTPRRDRYGYTF
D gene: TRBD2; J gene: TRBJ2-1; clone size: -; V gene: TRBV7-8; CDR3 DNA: TGTGCCAGCAGCTTAGCCGGGACTAGCGTGCACAATGAGCAGTTCTTC; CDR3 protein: CASSLAGTSVHNEQFF
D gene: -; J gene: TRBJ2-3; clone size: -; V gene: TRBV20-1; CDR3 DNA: TGCAGTGCAAAAACTGCAGATACGCAGTATTTT; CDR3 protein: CSAKTADTQYF
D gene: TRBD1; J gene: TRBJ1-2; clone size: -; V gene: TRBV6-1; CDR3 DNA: TGTGCCAGCCGAACCGGACAGGGGCGCCTAGGAACCTTC; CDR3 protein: CASRTGQGRLGTF
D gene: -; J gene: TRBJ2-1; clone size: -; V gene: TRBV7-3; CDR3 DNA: TGTGCCAGCAGCCAACCCGGCGGTGAGCAGTTCTTC; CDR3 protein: CASSQPGGEQFF
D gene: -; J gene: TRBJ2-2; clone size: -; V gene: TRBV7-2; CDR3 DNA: TGTGCCAGCAGCTCACAGGGCCCCGGGGCCGGGGAGCTGTTTTTT; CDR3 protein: CASSSQGPGAGELFF
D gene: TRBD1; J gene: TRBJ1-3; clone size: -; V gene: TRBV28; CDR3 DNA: TGTGCCAGCAATTATCAGGGGGGGACTGGAAACACCATATATTTT; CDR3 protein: CASNYQGGTGNTIYF
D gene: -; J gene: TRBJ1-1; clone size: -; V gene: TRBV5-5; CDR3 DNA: TGTGCCAGCAGCTTGGATTCCGGGGGCACTGAAGCTTTCTTT; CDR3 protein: CASSLDSGGTEAFF
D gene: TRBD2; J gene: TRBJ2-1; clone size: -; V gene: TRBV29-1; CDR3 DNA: TGCAGCGTTGGGGCTAGCGGGAGGGTAGGTGAGCAGTTCTTC; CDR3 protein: CSVGASGRVGEQFF
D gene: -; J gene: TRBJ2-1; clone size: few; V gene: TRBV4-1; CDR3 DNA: TGCGCCAGCAGCCAGGGGTGGGACACGATGAGCTCCTACAATGAGCAGTTCTTC; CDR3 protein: CASSQGWDTMSSYNEQFF
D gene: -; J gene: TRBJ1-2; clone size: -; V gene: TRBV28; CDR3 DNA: TGTGCCAGCAGTCGTCCCGGGACGTTCAGCTATGGCTACACCTTC; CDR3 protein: CASSRPGTFSYGYTF
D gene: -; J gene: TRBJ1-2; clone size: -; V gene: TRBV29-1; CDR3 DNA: TGCAGCGCGACAGCGAACTATGGCTACACCTTC; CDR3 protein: CSATANYGYTF
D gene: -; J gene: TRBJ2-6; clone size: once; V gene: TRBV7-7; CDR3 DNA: TGTGCCAGCAGCTCCGAGATGCCACAAAGTCGGGCCAACGTCCTGACTTTC; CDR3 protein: CASSSEMPQSRANVLTF
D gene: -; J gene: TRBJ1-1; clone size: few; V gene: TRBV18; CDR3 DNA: TGTGCCAGCTCACTGAGTGGGATGAACACTGAAGCTTTCTTT; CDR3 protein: CASSLSGMNTEAFF
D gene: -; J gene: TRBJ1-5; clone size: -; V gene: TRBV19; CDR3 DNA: TGTGCCAGTAGTATAGGGACAGCGAGTAATCAGCCCCAGCATTTT; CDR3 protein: CASSIGTASNQPQHF
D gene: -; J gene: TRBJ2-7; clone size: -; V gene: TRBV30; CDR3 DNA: TGTGCCTGGAGTGTCCCGGGGCGAAGCTCCTACGAGCAGTACTTC; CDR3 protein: CAWSVPGRSSYEQYF
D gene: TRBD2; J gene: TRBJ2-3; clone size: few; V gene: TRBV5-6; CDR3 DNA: TGTGCCAGCAGCTTGGGACTAGCGGGAAGTGATACGCAGTATTTT; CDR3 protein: CASSLGLAGSDTQYF
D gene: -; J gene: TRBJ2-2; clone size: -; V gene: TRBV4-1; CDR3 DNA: TGCGCCAGCAGCCAAGCTCCCGAACTCATACAAGCGAACACCGGGGAGCTGTTTTTT; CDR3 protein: CASSQAPELIQANTGELFF